This T cell receptor beta chain was identified in a study of T cell responses to AZD1222 COVID-19 vaccine. Whole-study findings and limits: With dominance at 160-218 and 743-854, vaccine-associated CD4 TCRs spanned spike. Unmutated regions of variants are reportedly targeted by nearly half of spike-specific TCRs.

Germline V gene data show CDR1 as GTSNPN and CDR2 as SVGIG (reference sequence). Trimming cost V 2 bases and J 5 bases, with 13 bases left between them. The CDR3 loop spans 13 amino acids. The data were produced by immunoSEQ multiplex PCR, yet TCRdb's version contains in-frame clones alone and is incomplete. Among 120,000 or so clones listed, around 90% were seen once. With regard to this clone: The target antigen is unknown.

This clonotype was sampled from an adult who received the AZD1222 COVID-19 vaccine. The specimen comprised peripheral blood, sampled 28 days after the second AZD1222 dose. This sequence joins TRBV30 and TRBJ2-7; TRBD2 might be the D (5 bases). CDR3 bases: TGTGCCTGGAGTCCCCGGGGAGTGCACGAGCAGTACTTC. This translates into CAWSPRGVHEQYF.